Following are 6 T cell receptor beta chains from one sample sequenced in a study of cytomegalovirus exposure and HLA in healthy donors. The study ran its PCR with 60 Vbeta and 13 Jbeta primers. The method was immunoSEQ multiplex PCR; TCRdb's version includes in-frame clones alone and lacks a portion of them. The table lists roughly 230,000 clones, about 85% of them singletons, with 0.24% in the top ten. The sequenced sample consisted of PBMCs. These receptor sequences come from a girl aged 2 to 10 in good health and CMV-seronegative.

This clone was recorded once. The CDR3 region is CASRPTGAAGYTF. In DNA, the CDR3 is TGTGCCAGCAGGCCGACAGGGGCCGCTGGCTACACCTTC. This rearrangement joins TRBV11-2 to TRBJ1-2, with 8 bases that match TRBD1. CDR3 length equals 13 residues. The germline V gene has CDR1 SGHAT and CDR2 FQNNGV. V trimming: 6 bases; J trimming: 7 bases; junction bases outside the gene matches: 7.

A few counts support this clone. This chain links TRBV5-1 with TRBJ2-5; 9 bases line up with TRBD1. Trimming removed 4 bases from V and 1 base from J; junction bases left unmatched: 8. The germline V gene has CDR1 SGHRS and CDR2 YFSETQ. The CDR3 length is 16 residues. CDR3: CASSGGQGFIQETQYF. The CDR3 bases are TGCGCCAGCAGCGGGGGACAGGGCTTCATCCAAGAGACCCAGTACTTC.

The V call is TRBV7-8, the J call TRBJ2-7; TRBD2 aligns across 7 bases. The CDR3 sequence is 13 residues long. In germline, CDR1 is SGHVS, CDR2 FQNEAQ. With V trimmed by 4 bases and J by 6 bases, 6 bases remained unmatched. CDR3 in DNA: TGTGCCAGCAGCTCACAGCGGGAATCCGAGCAGTACTTC. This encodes CASSSQRESEQYF.

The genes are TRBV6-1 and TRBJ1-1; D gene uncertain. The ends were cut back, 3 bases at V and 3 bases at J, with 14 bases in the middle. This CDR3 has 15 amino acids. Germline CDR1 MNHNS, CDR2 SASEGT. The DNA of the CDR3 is TGTGCCAGCAGTGACTTGGGCCGATATTACACTGAAGCTTTCTTT. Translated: CASSDLGRYYTEAFF.

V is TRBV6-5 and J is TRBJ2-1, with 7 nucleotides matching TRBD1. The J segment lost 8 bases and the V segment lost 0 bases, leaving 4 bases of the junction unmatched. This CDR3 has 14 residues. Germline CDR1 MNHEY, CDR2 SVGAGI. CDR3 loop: CASSYSLGGDEQFF. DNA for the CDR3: TGTGCCAGCAGTTACTCACTAGGGGGCGATGAGCAGTTCTTC.

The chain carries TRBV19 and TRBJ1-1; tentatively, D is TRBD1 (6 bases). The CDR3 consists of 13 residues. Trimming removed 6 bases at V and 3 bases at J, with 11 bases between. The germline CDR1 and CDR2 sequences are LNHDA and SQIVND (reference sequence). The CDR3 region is CASSHREDTEAFF. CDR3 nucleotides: TGTGCCAGTAGCCACAGGGAAGACACTGAAGCTTTCTTT.